The present TCR beta chain was sequenced within a study of OX40 agonist ivuxolimab in advanced cancers. This clone was picked up a small number of times. TCRdb's table, derived via immunoSEQ multiplex PCR, lists solely in-frame clones and lacks some. Among about 20,000 clones listed, roughly 81% were seen once. CDR3 length equals 14 residues. Germline V gene data show CDR1 as SGHKS and CDR2 as YYEKEE (reference sequence). Trimming shortened V by 5 bases and J by 3 bases, and 14 bases separated the two germline ends. V and J are TRBV5-5 and TRBJ1-2; TRBD1 might be the D (5 bases). The specimen comprised CD4+ or CD8+ T cells sorted from blood, sampled in a trial of the OX40 agonist ivuxolimab. The TCR comes from an adult with an advanced solid tumor such as melanoma, head and neck, liver or kidney cancer. In DNA, the CDR3 is TGTGCCAGCAGGGGGGTGGAGGCGCACTATGGCTACACCTTC. Protein sequence: CASRGVEAHYGYTF.